The next 25 T cell receptor beta chains were all read from a single sample in a study of T-cell reconstitution after alpha-beta-depleted transplantation in children. Molecular barcoding with unique molecular identifiers was used for the TCRbeta library. TCRdb re-called the PCR reads through MiXCR, storing one row per CDR3 protein. Seen here are fewer than 1 million distinct CDR3 sequences, roughly 15% observed once, and the top ten hold approximately 5%. The sequences come from PBMCs, mostly from graft donor cells, collected 360 days after TCRalphabeta/CD19-depleted stem cell transplant. These receptors came from a male patient younger than 18 who had a stem cell transplant for acute lymphoblastic leukemia, so the T cells may come from the graft donor.

The CDR3 sequence is CASSPSGKSSYNEQFF. The DNA for the CDR3 is TGTGCCAGCAGTCCCAGTGGGAAGAGCTCCTACAATGAGCAGTTCTTC. This chain connects TRBV6-1 to TRBJ2-1; D gene uncertain. The CDR3 sequence is 16 residues long. Germline V gene lookup returns CDR1 MNHNS and CDR2 SASEGT. The V and J ends lost 5 bases and 0 bases respectively, with 14 bases between them.

This clonotype has a handful of counts. J is TRBJ1-5 and V is TRBV25-1; a possible D gene is TRBD1 (6 bases). Trimming took 8 bases from V and 5 from J, leaving 19 bases between them. CDR1 and CDR2 (germline): MGHDK, SYGVNS. The CDR3 has 15 amino acids. The CDR3 loop reads CASAGGGGADQPQHF. CDR3 bases: TGTGCCAGCGCGGGTGGTGGGGGGGCGGATCAGCCCCAGCATTTT.

The chain employs TRBV20-1 and TRBJ2-3; 10 nucleotides align to TRBD1. The ends lost 3 bases at V and 8 bases at J; junction bases unmatched: 8. Germline lookup yields CDR1 DFQATT and CDR2 SNEGSKA (reference sequence). CDR3 length: 14 residues. CDR3 sequence reads: CSARAGTGASTQYF. CDR3 DNA: TGCAGTGCTAGGGCCGGGACAGGGGCATCTACGCAGTATTTT.

The chain uses TRBV7-9 and TRBJ2-5; no clear D gene. Per germline, CDR1 SEHNR and CDR2 FQNEAQ (reference sequence). The CDR3 extends over 17 amino acids. V gave up 1 base and J gave up 0 bases, with 15 bases separating them. The CDR3 coding sequence is TGTGCCAGCAGCTTAGGCCGGGCCGTCATATACCAAGAGACCCAGTACTTC. Amino acids: CASSLGRAVIYQETQYF.

The chain combines TRBV4-1 with TRBJ2-5; 9 nucleotides align to TRBD2. J lost 1 base, V lost 2 bases, and 5 bases had no gene match. The CDR3 consists of 16 residues. Looked up from germline, CDR1 is MGHRA and CDR2 is YSYEKL. The CDR3 DNA sequence: TGCGCCAGCAGCCAAAGACTAGCGGAGCTCCAAGAGACCCAGTACTTC. Its protein product is CASSQRLAELQETQYF.

This clonotype was recorded at least ten times. J is TRBJ2-7 and V is TRBV5-1; TRBD1 matches at 9 bases. Germline V gene data show CDR1 as SGHRS and CDR2 as YFSETQ. The CDR3 covers 14 residues. V shed 3 bases, J shed 5 bases, and the junction held 6 bases outside the gene matches. CDR3 sequence (DNA): TGCGCCAGCAGCTCGGGACAGGGTACCCACGAGCAGTACTTC. Translation: CASSSGQGTHEQYF.

This clonotype came up a few times. The J gene is TRBJ1-1, the V gene TRBV29-1; no clear D. The CDR3 spans 15 residues. Per the germline V gene, CDR1 is SQVTM and CDR2 is ANQGSEA. V lost 5 bases to trimming and J lost 0 bases, with 16 bases between them. CDR3 DNA sequence: TGCAGCGTTTCATCCCCGGGCTGGGTGAACACTGAAGCTTTCTTT. Translation: CSVSSPGWVNTEAFF.

This clonotype has just a few counts. The genes are TRBV12-3 or TRBV12-4 and TRBJ1-2, with 8 bases aligning to TRBD1. Trimming cost V 2 bases and J 4 bases; bases outside gene matches: 6. The CDR3 has 15 amino acids. CDR3 protein: CASSLRDRLFYGYTF. The CDR3 DNA sequence: TGTGCCAGCAGTTTAAGGGACAGGCTCTTCTATGGCTACACCTTC.

This clonotype was counted only a few times. V gene TRBV2 combines with J gene TRBJ1-2, with no clear D. V lost 6 bases to trimming and J lost 2 bases, with 16 bases between them. Germline CDR1 SNHLY, CDR2 FYNNEI. This CDR3 contains 15 residues. The chain's CDR3 is CASRERKRGNYGYTF. The CDR3 nucleotides read TGTGCCAGCAGAGAACGGAAAAGAGGGAACTATGGCTACACCTTC.

The rearrangement uses TRBV30 and TRBJ2-3; D not resolved. The ends were cut back, 3 bases at V and 4 bases at J, with 11 bases in the middle. The CDR3 is made up of 13 amino acids. CDR1 and CDR2 from the germline V gene are GTSNPN and SVGIG (reference sequence). The CDR3 region has the DNA TGTGCCTGGAGCCTCGTCCGCGCAGATACGCAGTATTTT. This translates into CAWSLVRADTQYF.

This clonotype was detected only a few times. The V call is TRBV20-1, the J call TRBJ2-1, with 11 bases that match TRBD2. The ends lost 6 bases at V and 7 bases at J; junction bases unmatched: 8. The length of the CDR3 is 14 residues. Germline-derived CDR1 and CDR2 are DFQATT and SNEGSKA (reference sequence). CDR3 nucleotide sequence: TGCAGTGCCGTAGCGGGAGGGCCTCTAAATGAGCAGTTCTTC. It yields the protein CSAVAGGPLNEQFF.

The sample holds many counts of this clonotype. V is TRBV4-2 and J is TRBJ2-1, with TRBD1 matching 9 bases. The CDR3 extends over 15 amino acids. CDR1 and CDR2 from the germline V gene are LGHNA and YNFKEQ. The trim removed 4 bases at V and 9 bases at J, leaving 10 bases unmatched. CDR3 loop: CASSLTGGHVGEQFF. The DNA for the CDR3 is TGTGCCAGCAGCCTGACAGGGGGACATGTAGGTGAGCAGTTCTTC.

The table lists this clonotype with many counts. The chain joins TRBV29-1 to TRBJ2-5; TRBD1 is a possible D gene (5 bases). CDR1 is SQVTM, CDR2 ANQGSEA, per germline. The CDR3 runs to 14 residues. V was clipped by 6 bases and J by 3 bases, with 17 bases between them. The CDR3 protein is CSVAGWRGKETQYF. The CDR3 nucleotides are TGCAGCGTGGCAGGGTGGCGCGGTAAAGAGACCCAGTACTTC.

The chain joins TRBV12-3 or TRBV12-4 to TRBJ2-1; unclear D gene. Trimming shortened V by 0 bases and J by 10 bases, and 10 bases separated the two germline ends. This CDR3 is built from 13 residues. In DNA form, the CDR3 reads TGTGCCAGCAGTTTAGCGCCACTGGGGGAGCAGTTCTTC. This encodes CASSLAPLGEQFF.

This chain connects TRBV20-1 to TRBJ2-7, with TRBD2 identical over 8 bases. The V and J ends lost 3 bases and 1 base, in that order; junction bases with no gene match: 8. Germline V gene sequence: CDR1 DFQATT, CDR2 SNEGSKA (reference sequence). The CDR3 loop spans 15 amino acids. The DNA for the CDR3 is TGCAGTGCTAGGGGCGGGGGGAGCCATTCCTACGAGCAGTACTTC. Its protein product is CSARGGGSHSYEQYF.

The CDR3 DNA reads as TGTGCCAGCAGCTTAGTTAGGGGGACGAACACTGAAGCTTTCTTT. Translating gives CASSLVRGTNTEAFF. The chain combines TRBV7-9 with TRBJ1-1; maybe TRBD1 (6 bases). Trimming shortened V by 1 base and J by 1 base, and 10 bases separated the two germline ends. Per the germline V gene, CDR1 is SEHNR and CDR2 is FQNEAQ (reference sequence). The CDR3 is made up of 15 amino acids.

This clonotype was found many times. The chain couples TRBV29-1 to TRBJ2-3, with TRBD2 identical over 7 bases. With V trimmed by 4 bases and J by 2 bases, 6 bases remained unmatched. From germline, CDR1 is SQVTM and CDR2 ANQGSEA. The CDR3 is 14 amino acids. The CDR3 DNA reads TGCAGCGTTGTGGGACTACAGTCCACAGATACGCAGTATTTT. As protein: CSVVGLQSTDTQYF.

At least ten counts were recorded for this clonotype. The chain uses TRBV24-1 and TRBJ2-1, with 8 bases that match TRBD2. V lost 3 bases, J lost 7 bases, and 4 bases stayed unmatched. This CDR3 has 14 residues. Germline CDR1 is KGHDR and CDR2 is SFDVKD. The CDR3 loop reads CATSDARLANEQFF. Here the CDR3 DNA reads TGTGCCACCAGTGATGCCAGACTAGCGAATGAGCAGTTCTTC.

This clonotype was counted between two and nine times. The chain joins TRBV15 to TRBJ2-1; the match to TRBD2 covers 9 bases. Trimming cost V 8 bases and J 9 bases; bases outside gene matches: 14. Germline CDR1 LNHNV, CDR2 YYDKDF (reference sequence). The CDR3 runs to 15 residues. The DNA for the CDR3 is TGTGCCACCGGTCAAAGGTGGCTAGCGGGATTTGAGCAGTTCTTC. It codes for CATGQRWLAGFEQFF.

This clonotype was observed at least ten times. This sequence joins TRBV18 and TRBJ2-4; 7 nucleotides match TRBD2. This CDR3 has 20 residues. V was pared by 2 bases and J by 0 bases, with 16 bases of the junction left unmatched. Germline CDR1 and CDR2: KGHSH and LQKENI. Here the CDR3 DNA reads TGTGCCAGCTCACCAACTGAGGCTAGCGGTCCCCCCGAAGCCAAAAACATTCAGTACTTC. Translating it yields CASSPTEASGPPEAKNIQYF.

There are a few counts of this clonotype. V gene TRBV3-1 combines with J gene TRBJ1-1, with D tentatively TRBD1 (5 bases). Trimming pared 6 bases from V and 4 bases from J, leaving 15 bases between. The CDR3 is 14 amino acids. Germline lookup yields CDR1 LGHDT and CDR2 YNNKEL (reference sequence). CDR3 protein: CASSVTPGGTEAFF. CDR3 nucleotide sequence: TGTGCCAGCAGTGTAACCCCGGGGGGCACTGAAGCTTTCTTT.

This clonotype was recorded many times. This chain uses TRBV29-1 with TRBJ2-1; 8 bases match TRBD1. V shed 6 bases and J 4 bases; nucleotides not matched to a gene: 5. Germline V gene data show CDR1 as SQVTM and CDR2 as ANQGSEA. This CDR3 region has 13 residues. CDR3 in DNA: TGCAGCGTATTACGGGACAGGTACAATGAGCAGTTCTTC. Translation gives CSVLRDRYNEQFF.

This rearrangement joins TRBV18 to TRBJ1-1; D might be TRBD1 (5 bases). The CDR3 is 18 amino acids. V was cut by 2 bases and J by 2 bases, with 21 bases left in between. The germline CDR1 and CDR2 sequences are KGHSH and LQKENI. CDR3 amino acids: CASSPWAVLRDGNTEAFF. The CDR3 DNA reads as TGTGCCAGCTCACCATGGGCAGTATTAAGGGACGGAAACACTGAAGCTTTCTTT. Variable domain in full (rest from reference TRBV18 and TRBJ1-1): NAGVMQNPRHLVRRRGQEARLRCSPMKGHSHVYWYRQLPEEGLKFMVYLQKENIIDESGMPKERFSAEFPKEGPSILRIQQVVRGDSAAYFCASSPWAVLRDGNTEAFFGQGTRLTVV.

The chain is built from TRBV4-1 and TRBJ2-3; 11 bases are shared with TRBD2. This CDR3 spans 18 amino acids. Germline lookup yields CDR1 MGHRA and CDR2 YSYEKL. The trim removed 4 bases at V and 4 bases at J, leaving 13 bases unmatched. CDR3 DNA sequence: TGCGCCAGCAGCCGTATCCCGGGACTAGCGGACGGGGCAGATACGCAGTATTTT. This gives the protein CASSRIPGLADGADTQYF.

The table lists this clonotype with a few counts. The CDR3 sequence: CASSFVGGGAFYEQYF. In DNA, the CDR3 is TGCGCCAGCAGCTTCGTGGGCGGGGGTGCTTTTTACGAGCAGTACTTC. The V call is TRBV5-1, the J call TRBJ2-7, with 7 bases identical to TRBD2. The V and J ends lost 2 bases and 4 bases, in that order; junction bases with no gene match: 12. Germline loops: CDR1 SGHRS, CDR2 YFSETQ. This CDR3 region has 16 residues.